There are many counts of the clone carrying this T cell receptor (beta chain). These data come from a study of T cells in Graves' hyperthyroidism and ophthalmopathy. Amplified TCR beta CDR3 regions came from RNA transcripts. HTBI primers drove first-round RT-PCR of the TCR CDR3. TCRdb reprocessed the multiplex PCR reads via MiXCR and lists one record per CDR3 protein. The sample includes about 610,000 distinct CDR3 sequences, roughly 14% of them seen just once. Per the germline V gene, CDR1 is MDHEN and CDR2 is SYDVKM. The CDR3 loop spans 15 amino acids. Trimming cost V 4 bases and J 0 bases, with 13 bases left between them.

The sample comprised blood. This TCR was recovered from a woman in her thirties or forties with Graves' ophthalmopathy. The V gene is TRBV28, the J gene TRBJ2-7; D unresolved. This chain's CDR3 is CASSSRSTYSYEQYF. CDR3 nucleotide sequence: TGTGCCAGCAGTTCCCGGAGCACCTACTCCTACGAGCAGTACTTC.